A selection of T cell receptor beta chains follows, all from one sample in a study of T-cell memory formation after mild COVID-19. TCRdb re-called the 5' RACE reads with MiXCR, one entry per CDR3 protein. The sample includes 100,000 to 130,000 distinct CDR3 sequences, 13% to 15% seen only once; the top ten take under 45%. Sequenced input: PBMCs or a T cell subset sorted from them (not recorded which). These TCRs come from a man younger than 30 who had mild COVID-19 (a few samples of this study predate the infection). Cell type and time point are not known. Both conserved end residues are part of each CDR3. The order of the fields is D gene, V gene, clone size, J gene, CDR3 protein, CDR3 DNA. A D gene is named only where the DNA matches it firmly. For some rows the clone size is stated as once, few or many, or as a class when expanded; others skip it.

d_gene: TRBD1; v_gene: TRBV24-1; abundance: many; j_gene: TRBJ2-3; CDR3aa: CATSDLQGGADTQYF; CDR3nt: TGTGCCACCAGTGATTTGCAAGGGGGCGCAGATACGCAGTATTTT
d_gene: TRBD2; v_gene: TRBV9; abundance: many; j_gene: TRBJ2-3; CDR3aa: CASSPRGSGGPTDTQYF; CDR3nt: TGTGCCAGCAGCCCCCGTGGTAGCGGGGGACCCACAGATACGCAGTATTTT
d_gene: .; v_gene: TRBV7-8; abundance: .; j_gene: TRBJ2-1; CDR3aa: CASSPGSPLNEQFF; CDR3nt: TGTGCCAGCAGCCCTGGCAGCCCCCTCAATGAGCAGTTCTTC
d_gene: .; v_gene: TRBV12-3/TRBV12-4; abundance: .; j_gene: TRBJ2-1; CDR3aa: CASRPARNNEQFF; CDR3nt: TGTGCCAGCAGGCCTGCAAGAAACAATGAGCAGTTCTTC
d_gene: TRBD1; v_gene: TRBV4-1; abundance: few; j_gene: TRBJ1-1; CDR3aa: CASGTGQESAFF; CDR3nt: TGCGCCAGCGGGACAGGGCAAGAGTCGGCTTTCTTT
d_gene: TRBD2; v_gene: TRBV7-9; abundance: .; j_gene: TRBJ2-3; CDR3aa: CASSFGGLAGLMADTQYF; CDR3nt: TGTGCCAGCAGCTTTGGCGGACTAGCGGGGTTGATGGCAGATACGCAGTATTTT
d_gene: .; v_gene: TRBV6-5; abundance: once; j_gene: TRBJ1-4; CDR3aa: CASSYSYATNEKLFF; CDR3nt: TGTGCCAGCAGTTACTCGTATGCAACTAATGAAAAACTGTTTTTT
d_gene: TRBD1; v_gene: TRBV20-1; abundance: .; j_gene: TRBJ2-5; CDR3aa: CSARDVQGDETQYF; CDR3nt: TGCAGTGCTAGAGATGTACAGGGGGACGAGACCCAGTACTTC
d_gene: .; v_gene: TRBV6-1; abundance: .; j_gene: TRBJ2-1; CDR3aa: CASERTSTSYNEQFF; CDR3nt: TGTGCCAGCGAACGGACAAGCACCTCCTACAATGAGCAGTTCTTC
d_gene: .; v_gene: TRBV20-1; abundance: few; j_gene: TRBJ2-2; CDR3aa: CSARDLGINTGELFF; CDR3nt: TGCAGTGCTAGAGATCTTGGGATTAACACCGGGGAGCTGTTTTTT
d_gene: TRBD1; v_gene: TRBV15; abundance: .; j_gene: TRBJ1-1; CDR3aa: CATAGTGDTEAFF; CDR3nt: TGTGCCACCGCCGGGACAGGGGACACTGAAGCTTTCTTT
d_gene: .; v_gene: TRBV5-6; abundance: .; j_gene: TRBJ1-1; CDR3aa: CASSSTTDFDTEAFF; CDR3nt: TGTGCCAGCAGCTCCACCACGGATTTCGACACTGAAGCTTTCTTT
d_gene: TRBD1; v_gene: TRBV7-2; abundance: .; j_gene: TRBJ2-1; CDR3aa: CASSLNRGLEQFF; CDR3nt: TGTGCCAGCAGCTTAAACAGGGGGCTGGAGCAGTTCTTC
d_gene: TRBD1; v_gene: TRBV7-6; abundance: .; j_gene: TRBJ1-2; CDR3aa: CASSLAQDGQGGYGYTF; CDR3nt: TGTGCCAGCAGCTTAGCGCAGGACGGACAGGGGGGCTATGGCTACACCTTC
d_gene: .; v_gene: TRBV4-1; abundance: few; j_gene: TRBJ2-7; CDR3aa: CASSQGGTVEQYF; CDR3nt: TGCGCCAGCAGCCAAGGGGGAACAGTCGAGCAGTACTTC
d_gene: TRBD1; v_gene: TRBV12-3/TRBV12-4; abundance: .; j_gene: TRBJ1-3; CDR3aa: CASSLAGTGSGNTIYF; CDR3nt: TGTGCCAGCAGTTTAGCCGGGACAGGGTCAGGAAACACCATATATTTT
d_gene: TRBD1; v_gene: TRBV5-1; abundance: few; j_gene: TRBJ2-1; CDR3aa: CASSEWTGYNEQFF; CDR3nt: TGCGCCAGCAGCGAATGGACAGGATACAATGAGCAGTTCTTC
d_gene: .; v_gene: TRBV7-6; abundance: .; j_gene: TRBJ2-7; CDR3aa: CASSLGPDSFYEQYF; CDR3nt: TGTGCCAGCAGCTTAGGCCCGGACAGCTTCTACGAGCAGTACTTC
d_gene: .; v_gene: TRBV7-9; abundance: .; j_gene: TRBJ1-4; CDR3aa: CASSPQGATNEKLFF; CDR3nt: TGTGCCAGCAGCCCCCAGGGCGCAACTAATGAAAAACTGTTTTTT
d_gene: .; v_gene: TRBV6-6; abundance: few; j_gene: TRBJ2-3; CDR3aa: CASSYLLEGTDTQYF; CDR3nt: TGTGCCAGCAGTTACCTACTAGAAGGCACAGATACGCAGTATTTT
d_gene: .; v_gene: TRBV20-1; abundance: .; j_gene: TRBJ2-7; CDR3aa: CSARGTVVEEQYF; CDR3nt: TGCAGTGCTAGAGGCACGGTGGTCGAGGAGCAGTACTTC
d_gene: .; v_gene: TRBV7-3; abundance: many; j_gene: TRBJ2-2; CDR3aa: CASSRGPAGNTGELFF; CDR3nt: TGTGCCAGCAGCCGAGGCCCCGCGGGGAACACCGGGGAGCTGTTTTTT
d_gene: TRBD1; v_gene: TRBV6-5; abundance: many; j_gene: TRBJ2-2; CDR3aa: CASSRTGGNTGELFF; CDR3nt: TGTGCCAGCAGCCGAACAGGGGGGAACACCGGGGAGCTGTTTTTT
d_gene: .; v_gene: TRBV7-9; abundance: few; j_gene: TRBJ1-2; CDR3aa: CASSLGGTGADGYTF; CDR3nt: TGTGCCAGCAGCTTAGGAGGGACGGGGGCGGATGGCTACACCTTC
d_gene: TRBD2; v_gene: TRBV29-1; abundance: .; j_gene: TRBJ2-7; CDR3aa: CSVGTSGISYEQYF; CDR3nt: TGCAGCGTTGGGACTAGCGGTATATCCTACGAGCAGTACTTC
d_gene: TRBD1; v_gene: TRBV12-3/TRBV12-4; abundance: many; j_gene: TRBJ2-1; CDR3aa: CASSLLGQGVREQFF; CDR3nt: TGTGCCAGCAGTTTACTCGGACAGGGGGTAAGAGAGCAGTTCTTC
d_gene: .; v_gene: TRBV10-3; abundance: few; j_gene: TRBJ1-1; CDR3aa: CAISGVDLANTEAFF; CDR3nt: TGTGCCATCAGTGGCGTGGATTTGGCGAACACTGAAGCTTTCTTT
d_gene: TRBD1; v_gene: TRBV28; abundance: .; j_gene: TRBJ1-5; CDR3aa: CASSSLRTGVVQPQHF; CDR3nt: TGTGCCAGCAGCTCCCTTCGGACAGGGGTTGTTCAGCCCCAGCATTTT
d_gene: TRBD1; v_gene: TRBV5-4; abundance: few; j_gene: TRBJ2-1; CDR3aa: CASSSPGQGLDNEQFF; CDR3nt: TGTGCCAGCAGCTCACCCGGACAGGGCCTAGACAATGAGCAGTTCTTC
d_gene: TRBD1; v_gene: TRBV11-1; abundance: .; j_gene: TRBJ1-4; CDR3aa: CASSSTRQGYNEKLFF; CDR3nt: TGTGCCAGCAGCTCGACGAGACAGGGCTATAATGAAAAACTGTTTTTT
d_gene: TRBD2; v_gene: TRBV6-6; abundance: .; j_gene: TRBJ2-1; CDR3aa: CASSYAGGLADNEQFF; CDR3nt: TGTGCCAGCAGTTACGCGGGTGGGCTAGCGGACAATGAGCAGTTCTTC
d_gene: .; v_gene: TRBV6-2/TRBV6-3; abundance: few; j_gene: TRBJ1-5; CDR3aa: CASSEGQSGYNQPQHF; CDR3nt: TGTGCCAGCAGTGAGGGACAATCAGGGTACAATCAGCCCCAGCATTTT
d_gene: TRBD2; v_gene: TRBV5-1; abundance: .; j_gene: TRBJ2-1; CDR3aa: CASSAGASGDNEQFF; CDR3nt: TGCGCCAGCAGCGCCGGGGCTAGCGGGGACAATGAGCAGTTCTTC
d_gene: .; v_gene: TRBV12-3/TRBV12-4; abundance: .; j_gene: TRBJ1-1; CDR3aa: CASSTQGNTEAFF; CDR3nt: TGTGCCAGCAGTACACAGGGTAACACTGAAGCTTTCTTT
d_gene: .; v_gene: TRBV6-5; abundance: .; j_gene: TRBJ2-6; CDR3aa: CASSPFSGANVLTF; CDR3nt: TGTGCCAGCAGTCCATTCTCTGGGGCCAACGTCCTGACTTTC
d_gene: .; v_gene: TRBV7-2; abundance: few; j_gene: TRBJ2-2; CDR3aa: CASSPELGGANTGELFF; CDR3nt: TGTGCCAGCAGCCCCGAGCTGGGAGGCGCGAACACCGGGGAGCTGTTTTTT
d_gene: TRBD1; v_gene: TRBV7-9; abundance: .; j_gene: TRBJ2-5; CDR3aa: CASSYLPGQGPETQYF; CDR3nt: TGTGCCAGCAGCTACCTACCGGGACAGGGTCCCGAGACCCAGTACTTC
d_gene: .; v_gene: TRBV20-1; abundance: many; j_gene: TRBJ2-7; CDR3aa: CSAMGERWGSLREQYF; CDR3nt: TGCAGTGCTATGGGGGAACGTTGGGGATCTCTACGTGAGCAGTACTTC
d_gene: .; v_gene: TRBV2; abundance: .; j_gene: TRBJ1-3; CDR3aa: CASRARLSSGNTIYF; CDR3nt: TGTGCCAGCAGGGCGCGTTTGAGCTCTGGAAACACCATATATTTT
d_gene: .; v_gene: TRBV5-1; abundance: .; j_gene: TRBJ1-1; CDR3aa: CASSFGGGNTEAFF; CDR3nt: TGCGCCAGCAGCTTCGGGGGGGGGAACACTGAAGCTTTCTTT
d_gene: TRBD1; v_gene: TRBV7-9; abundance: .; j_gene: TRBJ1-5; CDR3aa: CASSLDRDGNQPQHF; CDR3nt: TGTGCCAGCAGCCTAGACAGGGATGGCAATCAGCCCCAGCATTTT
d_gene: TRBD1; v_gene: TRBV4-1; abundance: many; j_gene: TRBJ2-1; CDR3aa: CASSPGQGRDEQFF; CDR3nt: TGCGCCAGCAGCCCTGGACAGGGGAGGGATGAGCAGTTCTTC
d_gene: .; v_gene: TRBV7-8; abundance: .; j_gene: TRBJ1-1; CDR3aa: CASSHSRGVTEAFF; CDR3nt: TGTGCCAGCAGCCACAGTAGAGGGGTAACTGAAGCTTTCTTT
d_gene: TRBD1; v_gene: TRBV15; abundance: few; j_gene: TRBJ2-1; CDR3aa: CATSSPRDRDNEQFF; CDR3nt: TGTGCCACCAGCAGCCCCCGGGACAGGGACAATGAGCAGTTCTTC
d_gene: TRBD2; v_gene: TRBV9; abundance: .; j_gene: TRBJ2-1; CDR3aa: CASSVTPLDGTSAYNEQFF; CDR3nt: TGTGCCAGCAGCGTAACCCCCTTGGATGGGACTAGTGCCTACAATGAGCAGTTCTTC
d_gene: .; v_gene: TRBV4-1; abundance: many; j_gene: TRBJ2-2; CDR3aa: CASSQATGELFF; CDR3nt: TGCGCCAGCAGCCAAGCGACCGGGGAGCTGTTTTTT
d_gene: .; v_gene: TRBV27; abundance: few; j_gene: TRBJ2-6; CDR3aa: CASSLSVSSGANVLTF; CDR3nt: TGTGCCAGCAGTTTGTCAGTTAGCTCTGGGGCCAACGTCCTGACTTTC
d_gene: TRBD2; v_gene: TRBV7-2; abundance: .; j_gene: TRBJ2-3; CDR3aa: CASSYEAGSSDTQYF; CDR3nt: TGTGCCAGCAGCTATGAAGCGGGGAGTAGCGATACGCAGTATTTT